Below are 2 T cell receptor beta chains sequenced from a single sample in a study of blood T cells in healthy people across ages. Combining a sample-barcoded 5' primer with a J-beta primer mix, a second PCR ran for about 7 to 12 cycles. TCRdb analysed the 5' RACE reads with MiXCR anew, one entry per CDR3 protein. This sample carries fewer than 900,000 distinct CDR3 sequences, 35% to 40% of them seen once, and the ten largest clones take around 13%. Material for sequencing was blood. Every receptor here comes from a young man in good health.

In its sample, this clonotype was seen many times. This chain uses TRBV20-1 with TRBJ2-7, with 11 nucleotides matching TRBD2. CDR3 length: 17 residues. Losses at the gene ends were 0 bases for V and 3 bases for J; bases not matched to a gene: 10. CDR1 and CDR2 (germline): DFQATT, SNEGSKA (reference sequence). The CDR3 loop reads CSARDETSGAFFYEQYF. CDR3 nucleotide sequence: TGCAGTGCTAGAGATGAGACTAGCGGGGCTTTCTTCTACGAGCAGTACTTC.

V and J are TRBV4-3 and TRBJ2-1; 8 bases line up with TRBD2. The germline gives CDR1 LGHNA, CDR2 YSLEER. CDR3 length: 17 residues. V lost 0 bases, J lost 7 bases, and 11 bases stayed unmatched. The CDR3 spells CASSQDKVGGAWNEQFF. The CDR3 DNA reads as TGCGCCAGCAGCCAAGACAAGGTCGGGGGGGCCTGGAATGAGCAGTTCTTC.